These 8 T cell receptor beta chains share one sample of origin, sequenced in a study of blood T cell repertoires in COVID-19. Only in-frame clones appear in the TCRdb table, and some are missing; sequencing was by immunoSEQ multiplex PCR. Counted here are about 260,000 clones, 86% occurring once; the ten biggest clones make up roughly 1.9%. The sample comprised peripheral blood. Source of these receptors: a man aged 30-40 years with active or convalescent COVID-19.

This clone was found once. This chain connects TRBV6-6 to TRBJ2-3; TRBD2 agrees at 8 bases. Germline CDR1 and CDR2: MNHNY and SVGAGI (reference sequence). With V trimmed by 0 bases and J by 3 bases, 5 bases remained unmatched. The CDR3 is made up of 16 amino acids. The CDR3, as DNA: TGTGCCAGCAGTTACTCGGCCGGCGGGGGGACAGATACGCAGTATTTT. It translates to CASSYSAGGGTDTQYF.

The chain couples TRBV29-1 to TRBJ2-6; D not resolved. CDR3 length: 13 residues. Germline CDR1 is SQVTM and CDR2 is ANQGSEA. V gave up 4 bases and J gave up 0 bases, with 4 bases separating them. The CDR3 loop reads CSVVSSGANVLTF. The CDR3 DNA is TGCAGCGTTGTGAGCTCTGGGGCCAACGTCCTGACTTTC. Looking up the rest from reference TRBV29-1 and TRBJ2-6 gives the full variable domain: SAVISQKPSRDICQRGTSLTIQCQVDSQVTMMFWYRQQPGQSLTLIATANQGSEATYESGFVIDKFPISRPNLTFSTLTVSNMSPEDSSIYLCSVVSSGANVLTFGAGSRLTVL.

This clone has just one count. The chain carries TRBV15 and TRBJ2-1; 10 bases line up with TRBD2. V was pared by 7 bases and J by 0 bases, with 3 bases of the junction left unmatched. CDR1 is LNHNV and CDR2 is YYDKDF in the germline V gene (reference sequence). The CDR3 runs 15 residues. This CDR3 reads CATKAGGSSYNEQFF. For the CDR3, the DNA is TGTGCCACCAAAGCGGGGGGGAGCTCCTACAATGAGCAGTTCTTC. Together with reference TRBV15 and TRBJ2-1, the CDR3 gives the full variable domain: DAMVIQNPRYQVTQFGKPVTLSCSQTLNHNVMYWYQQKSSQAPKLLFHYYDKDFNNEADTPDNFQSRRPNTSFCFLDIRSPGLGDTAMYLCATKAGGSSYNEQFFGPGTRLTVL.

V usage is TRBV11-2 and J usage is TRBJ2-1; maybe TRBD1 (6 bases). The germline V gene has CDR1 SGHAT and CDR2 FQNNGV. There are 15 residues in the CDR3. V was pared by 5 bases and J by 7 bases, with 18 bases between. DNA for the CDR3: TGTGCCAGCAGCGATGGATTGGGGACAACTAATGAGCAGTTCTTC. Translating it yields CASSDGLGTTNEQFF.

DNA of the CDR3: TGTGCCAGCACCCCCAGACAGGCACCCTTCAACACTGAAGCTTTCTTT. Translation gives CASTPRQAPFNTEAFF. The chain has TRBV6-2 or TRBV6-3 and TRBJ1-1, with a tentative D call TRBD1 (6 bases). This CDR3 comprises 16 residues. Trimming shortened V by 7 bases and J by 2 bases, and 20 bases separated the two germline ends. The germline V gene encodes CDR1 MNHEY and CDR2 SVGEGT.

This clone has more than one count but fewer than ten. The chain carries TRBV19 and TRBJ1-5; 9 nucleotides agree with TRBD1. The germline V gene encodes CDR1 LNHDA and CDR2 SQIVND (reference sequence). The length of the CDR3 is 16 residues. J lost 6 bases, V lost 6 bases, and 12 bases had no gene match. CDR3 sequence (DNA): TGTGCCAGTAGCCCGGCACAGGGGGCGTCGGGTCAGCCCCAGCATTTT. This sequence encodes CASSPAQGASGQPQHF. Looking up the rest from reference TRBV19 and TRBJ1-5 gives the full variable domain: DGGITQSPKYLFRKEGQNVTLSCEQNLNHDAMYWYRQDPGQGLRLIYYSQIVNDFQKGDIAEGYSVSREKKESFPLTVTSAQKNPTAFYLCASSPAQGASGQPQHFGDGTRLSIL.

This rearrangement joins TRBV7-9 to TRBJ2-7; possibly TRBD1 for D (6 bases). CDR3 size: 14 residues. Germline loops: CDR1 SEHNR, CDR2 FQNEAQ (reference sequence). The germline V and J ends were trimmed by 5 bases and 6 bases, with 17 bases remaining between them. In DNA, the CDR3 is TGTGCCAGCAGCCCGGTTGCAGGGGTAACCGAGCAGTACTTC. Residues: CASSPVAGVTEQYF.

This clone was observed a few times. V is TRBV5-1 and J is TRBJ2-1, with D possibly TRBD2 on 5 matching bases. Germline CDR1 reads SGHRS; CDR2 reads YFSETQ. V lost 4 bases, J lost 2 bases, and 13 bases lay in between. This CDR3 region has 15 residues. CDR3: CASSRGQSAYNEQFF. CDR3 coding DNA: TGCGCCAGCAGCCGAGGGCAAAGCGCCTACAATGAGCAGTTCTTC.